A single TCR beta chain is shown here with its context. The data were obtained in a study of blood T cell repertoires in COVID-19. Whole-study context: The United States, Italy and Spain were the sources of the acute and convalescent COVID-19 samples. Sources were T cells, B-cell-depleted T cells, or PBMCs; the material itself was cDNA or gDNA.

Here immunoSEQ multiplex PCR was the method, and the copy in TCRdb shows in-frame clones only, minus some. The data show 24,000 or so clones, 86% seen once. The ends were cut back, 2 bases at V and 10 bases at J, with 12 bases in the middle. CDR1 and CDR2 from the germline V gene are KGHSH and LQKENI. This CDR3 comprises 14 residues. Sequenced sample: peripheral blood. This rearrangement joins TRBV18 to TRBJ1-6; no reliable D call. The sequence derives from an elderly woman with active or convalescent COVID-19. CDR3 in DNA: TGTGCCAGCTCACCAGAGAGAGGCCACTCACCCCTCCACTTT. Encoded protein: CASSPERGHSPLHF.